The rows below give T cell receptor beta chains drawn from one sample of a study of T-cell memory formation after mild COVID-19. TCRdb re-called the 5' RACE reads with MiXCR, one entry per CDR3 protein. This table has about 440,000 distinct CDR3 sequences, 20% appearing once. Sequenced sample: PBMCs or a T cell subset sorted from them (not recorded which). The source is an adult woman who had mild COVID-19 (a few samples of this study predate the infection). Cell type and time point are not known. Both conserved end residues are part of each CDR3. A D gene is named only where the DNA matches it firmly. Only part of the rows carry a size: once, few, many, or a class if the clone is expanded.

clone size,D gene,J gene,V gene,CDR3 DNA,CDR3 protein
few,TRBD1,TRBJ2-5,TRBV12-3/TRBV12-4,TGTGCCAGCAGGCCTACAGGGGTGCGTGAGACCCAGTACTTC,CASRPTGVRETQYF
few,TRBD1,TRBJ2-1,TRBV7-2,TGTGCCAGCAGCACAGACAGGGGGCTGTACAATGAGCAGTTCTTC,CASSTDRGLYNEQFF
few,NA,TRBJ1-1,TRBV12-3/TRBV12-4,TGTGCCAGCAGTTTTCAGGCGATGAACACTGAAGCTTTCTTT,CASSFQAMNTEAFF
NA,NA,TRBJ2-7,TRBV29-1,TGCAGCGCCCGGGACCCCACCGGGCCCTACGAGCAGTACTTC,CSARDPTGPYEQYF
few,NA,TRBJ2-7,TRBV15,TGTGCCACCAGCGAGTTTCAGGGAACCTACGAGCAGTACTTC,CATSEFQGTYEQYF
few,NA,TRBJ2-1,TRBV4-3,TGCGCCAGCAGCCAAGATTCGACTGTTTACAATGAGCAGTTCTTC,CASSQDSTVYNEQFF
NA,NA,TRBJ2-1,TRBV7-3,TGTGCCAGCAGCGTAGCCGGCACGAGCTCCTACAATGAGCAGTTCTTC,CASSVAGTSSYNEQFF
NA,NA,TRBJ1-6,TRBV4-1,TGCGCCAGCAGCCAAGAGAGGGGTGAGGCCCTCCACTTT,CASSQERGEALHF
NA,NA,TRBJ1-6,TRBV20-1,TGCAGTGCTAGGGAAGTAAGAGGCTCCTATAATTCACCCCTCCACTTT,CSAREVRGSYNSPLHF
few,TRBD1,TRBJ2-1,TRBV7-2,TGTGCCAGCAGCTCCGGACAGGATAGGTACAATGAGCAGTTCTTC,CASSSGQDRYNEQFF
few,NA,TRBJ1-1,TRBV2,TGTGCCAGCAGTGAAATCTGGGAAGGCACTGAAGCTTTCTTT,CASSEIWEGTEAFF
NA,NA,TRBJ2-5,TRBV29-1,TGCAGCGTTGAAGAGGGTACTGGGGACCAGACCCAGTACTTC,CSVEEGTGDQTQYF
NA,TRBD1,TRBJ1-1,TRBV10-3,TGTGCCATCAGTCCTAAGCAACAGGGGGTAAACACTGAAGCTTTCTTT,CAISPKQQGVNTEAFF
NA,TRBD1,TRBJ2-1,TRBV7-6,TGTGCCAGCAGCTCCCAGGCCGGGACAGGTTACAATGAGCAGTTCTTC,CASSSQAGTGYNEQFF
NA,TRBD1,TRBJ2-4,TRBV5-1,TGCGCCAGCAGCCTTGGACAGGGTGTAGGAGTAGCCAAAAACATTCAGTACTTC,CASSLGQGVGVAKNIQYF
NA,NA,TRBJ2-3,TRBV7-9,TGTGCCAGCAGCTCGTCGAGGCCAGGGGATACGCAGTATTTT,CASSSSRPGDTQYF
few,TRBD1,TRBJ2-5,TRBV25-1,TGTGCCAGTGGACAGGGGGGATTGGAGACCCAGTACTTC,CASGQGGLETQYF
NA,TRBD1,TRBJ2-2,TRBV14,TGTGCCAGCAGCCGTCAACAGGGGGCCGGGGAGCTGTTTTTT,CASSRQQGAGELFF
few,NA,TRBJ2-2,TRBV15,TGTGCCACCAGTGTAACAGGGTGGAACACCGGGGAGCTGTTTTTT,CATSVTGWNTGELFF
NA,NA,TRBJ2-7,TRBV7-9,TGTGCCAGCAGCTTAGCGCACTGGGAGGAGCAGTACTTC,CASSLAHWEEQYF
NA,NA,TRBJ2-5,TRBV4-3,TGCGCCAGCAGCCAAGCTGCCAGAGAGACCCAGTACTTC,CASSQAARETQYF
NA,NA,TRBJ2-2,TRBV18,TGTGCCAGCTCACCCCCTGGGGGCACCGGGGAGCTGTTTTTT,CASSPPGGTGELFF
NA,TRBD1,TRBJ2-7,TRBV15,TGTGCCACCAGTACTGACAGGGTCGACGAGCAGTACTTC,CATSTDRVDEQYF
NA,NA,TRBJ2-7,TRBV7-9,TGTGCCAGCAGCTCAGGGACCGTTGGGAGCTACGAGCAGTACTTC,CASSSGTVGSYEQYF
NA,TRBD2,TRBJ2-1,TRBV29-1,TGCAGCGTTGAAGATCCTCTAGCGGGAGACAATGAGCAGTTCTTC,CSVEDPLAGDNEQFF
NA,NA,TRBJ2-7,TRBV11-2,TGTGCCAGCAGCCTGGGGGGGCGTGAGTACTTC,CASSLGGREYF
few,NA,TRBJ2-7,TRBV19,TGTGCCAGTAGTATAAGCCATCGGTCTAGCGAACCCTACGAGCAGTACTTC,CASSISHRSSEPYEQYF
NA,TRBD2,TRBJ2-1,TRBV29-1,TGCAGCGTTGAAGACTACGGGAGGTCCTACAATGAGCAGTTCTTC,CSVEDYGRSYNEQFF
few,TRBD1,TRBJ1-6,TRBV7-8,TGTGCCAGCAGCTCCGGGACAGGGAAACTATCACCCCTCCACTTT,CASSSGTGKLSPLHF
few,NA,TRBJ2-7,TRBV5-1,TGCGCCAGCAGCTTGGGACTGCCCTCCTACGAGCAGTACTTC,CASSLGLPSYEQYF
NA,NA,TRBJ1-1,TRBV4-1,TGCGCCAGCAGCCCAAAGGACGGATTGAACACTGAAGCTTTCTTT,CASSPKDGLNTEAFF
few,NA,TRBJ2-5,TRBV4-1,TGCGCCAGCAGCCAAGATACGAGCAAGGAGACCCAGTACTTC,CASSQDTSKETQYF
few,NA,TRBJ1-2,TRBV12-3/TRBV12-4,TGTGCCAGCAGTTTAAGAGACTTGCGTGGCTACACCTTC,CASSLRDLRGYTF
few,NA,TRBJ1-2,TRBV4-2,TGTGCCAGCAGCCCCCTCTGGGGGAACTATGGCTACACCTTC,CASSPLWGNYGYTF
many,NA,TRBJ1-2,TRBV29-1,TGCAGCGTTGAAGGCCCCGCAGGGGACTATGGCTACACCTTC,CSVEGPAGDYGYTF
few,NA,TRBJ1-2,TRBV5-6,TGTGCCAGCAGCTTGGGTTGGAGCGGCGGGGGCTACACCTTC,CASSLGWSGGGYTF
few,NA,TRBJ2-7,TRBV20-1,TGCAGTCCTCACGAGGGCTCCTACGAGCAGTACTTC,CSPHEGSYEQYF
NA,NA,TRBJ1-2,TRBV6-5,TGTGCCAGCAGTTACTCCTCGGTGATAAACTATGGCTACACCTTC,CASSYSSVINYGYTF
NA,NA,TRBJ2-6,TRBV30,TGTGCCTGGAGTACCTCCCCCGTCGCCAACGTCCTGACTTTC,CAWSTSPVANVLTF
NA,NA,TRBJ2-3,TRBV9,TGTGCCAGCAGCCAATTTAACCCAGATACGCAGTATTTT,CASSQFNPDTQYF
few,NA,TRBJ2-7,TRBV2,TGTGCCAGCAGTGAAAGGCTTGTGATGGCGAAGGACGAGCAGTACTTC,CASSERLVMAKDEQYF
NA,NA,TRBJ2-1,TRBV7-6,TGTGCCAGCAGCTCTAATCGGGGAGCCTACAATGAGCAGTTCTTC,CASSSNRGAYNEQFF
few,NA,TRBJ2-7,TRBV9,TGTGCCAGCAGCGTAGCTACAGCGAACTACGAGCAGTACTTC,CASSVATANYEQYF
few,NA,TRBJ2-1,TRBV14,TGTGCCAGCAGCCAAGCGAGTAGCGGCAACAATGAGCAGTTCTTC,CASSQASSGNNEQFF
NA,NA,TRBJ2-5,TRBV10-3,TGTGCCATCAAAGAGGGGGAGACCCAGTACTTC,CAIKEGETQYF
NA,NA,TRBJ1-2,TRBV7-2,TGTGCCAGCAGCTTAGCTTTTGGGGGGGACTATGGCTACACCTTC,CASSLAFGGDYGYTF
NA,NA,TRBJ1-2,TRBV7-2,TGTGCCAGCAGCTTAGCTGTCGGGGGCTACACCTTC,CASSLAVGGYTF
NA,NA,TRBJ2-2,TRBV4-2,TGTGCCAGCAGCCAAGAATGGACAGCCCACACCGGGGAGCTGTTTTTT,CASSQEWTAHTGELFF
few,TRBD1,TRBJ2-5,TRBV24-1,TGTGCCACCAGTGACCCGACAGGGGGAGAGACCCAGTACTTC,CATSDPTGGETQYF
few,TRBD1,TRBJ2-3,TRBV6-5,TGTGCCAGCAGGCGACAGGGTGCCACAGATACGCAGTATTTT,CASRRQGATDTQYF
NA,NA,TRBJ1-1,TRBV4-1,TGCGCCAGCAGCCAAGGGGTGATCCAAGGGCGGAACACTGAAGCTTTCTTT,CASSQGVIQGRNTEAFF
NA,TRBD2,TRBJ2-3,TRBV2,TGTGCCAGCAGTCCACGAGGGACTAGCGGATACACAGATACGCAGTATTTT,CASSPRGTSGYTDTQYF
few,TRBD1,TRBJ2-7,TRBV11-2,TGTGCCAGCAGCTCTATATGGGGACAGCCCTACGAGCAGTACTTC,CASSSIWGQPYEQYF
few,TRBD2,TRBJ2-1,TRBV9,TGTGCCAGCAGCGAAGCGGGATCAGGAGGTGTTGGCTCCTACAATGAGCAGTTCTTC,CASSEAGSGGVGSYNEQFF
NA,TRBD2,TRBJ2-7,TRBV5-1,TGCGCCAGCAGGGCGGGGGGCTCCTTCGAGCAGTACTTC,CASRAGGSFEQYF
few,TRBD1,TRBJ1-1,TRBV7-2,TGTGCCAGCAGCACTAGACAGGGAATGAACACTGAAGCTTTCTTT,CASSTRQGMNTEAFF
NA,NA,TRBJ1-2,TRBV29-1,TGCAGCGTTGGACATGGCGATAACTATGGCTACACCTTC,CSVGHGDNYGYTF
few,NA,TRBJ1-5,TRBV7-9,TGTGCCAGCAGCCCCAGTAGCAGGGATCAGCCCCAGCATTTT,CASSPSSRDQPQHF
few,NA,TRBJ1-6,TRBV25-1,TGTGCCAGCAGCGAACCGGGATTCGGTTCACCCCTCCACTTT,CASSEPGFGSPLHF